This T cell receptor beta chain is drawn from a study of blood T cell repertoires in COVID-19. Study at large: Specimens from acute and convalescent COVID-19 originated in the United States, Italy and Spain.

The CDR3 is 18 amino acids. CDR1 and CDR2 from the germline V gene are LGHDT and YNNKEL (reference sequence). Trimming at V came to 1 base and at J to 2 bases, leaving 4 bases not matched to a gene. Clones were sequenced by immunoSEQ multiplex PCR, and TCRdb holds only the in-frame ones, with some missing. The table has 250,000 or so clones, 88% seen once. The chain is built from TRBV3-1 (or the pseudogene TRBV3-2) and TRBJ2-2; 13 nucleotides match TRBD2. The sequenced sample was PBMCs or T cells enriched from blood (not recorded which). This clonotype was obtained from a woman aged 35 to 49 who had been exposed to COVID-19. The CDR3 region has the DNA TGTGCCAGCAGCCAAGGAAGGGGACTAGCGGGAAACACCGGGGAGCTGTTTTTT. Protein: CASSQGRGLAGNTGELFF.